Each of the 19 T cell receptor beta chains below was sequenced from the same sample in a study of blood T cell repertoires in COVID-19. TCRdb keeps only in-frame clones here, not all; method: immunoSEQ multiplex PCR. The sample carries about 140,000 clones, 75% to 90% recorded once. Sequenced material: peripheral blood. The source of these receptors is a man aged 55-75 years with active or convalescent COVID-19.

This rearrangement joins TRBV4-2 to TRBJ1-5; D call uncertain. The CDR3 is 15 amino acids. The V end lost 0 bases, the J end lost 1 base, and 7 bases lay between the germline ends. From germline, CDR1 is LGHNA and CDR2 YNFKEQ. The DNA of the CDR3 is TGTGCCAGCAGCCAAGATACACCGAGCAATCAGCCCCAGCATTTT. It codes for CASSQDTPSNQPQHF.

The chain combines TRBV7-3 with TRBJ2-7; TRBD2 agrees at 9 bases. Germline V lookup: CDR1 SGHTA, CDR2 FQGTGA. Losses at the gene ends were 5 bases for V and 6 bases for J; bases not matched to a gene: 5. There are 13 residues in the CDR3. CDR3 sequence reads: CASSPGTSSEQYF. CDR3 bases: TGTGCCAGCAGCCCCGGGACTAGCTCCGAGCAGTACTTC.

This clone came up once. The V call is TRBV18, the J call TRBJ2-5, with 9 positions matching TRBD1. The CDR3 has 15 amino acids. V shed 6 bases, J shed 2 bases, and the junction held 7 bases outside the gene matches. Germline V lookup: CDR1 KGHSH, CDR2 LQKENI. The CDR3 region has the DNA TGTGCCAGCTCGCGGGACAGGGCTATACAAGAGACCCAGTACTTC. Translated, it gives CASSRDRAIQETQYF.

J is TRBJ1-2 and V is TRBV7-9; 8 bases match TRBD1. The CDR3 has 13 amino acids. With V trimmed by 3 bases and J by 6 bases, 3 bases remained unmatched. Germline CDR1 and CDR2: SEHNR and FQNEAQ (reference sequence). The CDR3 region is CASSFGQGDGYTF. DNA for the CDR3: TGTGCCAGCAGCTTCGGACAGGGTGATGGCTACACCTTC.

The table lists this clone with a count of one. The gene calls are TRBV10-2 and TRBJ1-3; D not resolved. The V gene lost 4 bases and the J gene lost 0 bases, with 7 bases spanning the gap. Per the germline V gene, CDR1 is WSHSY and CDR2 is SAAADI. The CDR3 length is 14 residues. The CDR3 is CASSARSSGNTIYF. Written as DNA, the CDR3 is TGCGCCAGCAGTGCGAGGTCCTCTGGAAACACCATATATTTT.

The chain employs TRBV18 and TRBJ2-2, with 8 bases identical to TRBD1. The CDR3 spans 18 residues. V lost 4 bases to trimming and J lost 4 bases; unmatched junction nucleotides: 14. Per germline, CDR1 KGHSH and CDR2 LQKENI. The CDR3 DNA is TGTGCCAGCTCACTGGGGTTTCTTGGGACAGGCCCCACCGGGGAGCTGTTTTTT. It specifies CASSLGFLGTGPTGELFF.

V and J are TRBV28 and TRBJ1-5, with 7 bases identical to TRBD1. V shed 6 bases, J shed 1 base, and the junction held 9 bases outside the gene matches. Germline V gene sequence: CDR1 MDHEN, CDR2 SYDVKM. The CDR3 has 16 amino acids. The CDR3 bases are TGTGCCAGCAGCTCCAGGGGGTTTGCGAGCAATCAGCCCCAGCATTTT. Encoded protein: CASSSRGFASNQPQHF. The whole variable domain, remainder taken from reference TRBV28 and TRBJ1-5, is DVKVTQSSRYLVKRTGEKVFLECVQDMDHENMFWYRQDPGLGLRLIYFSYDVKMKEKGDIPEGYSVSREKKERFSLILESASTNQTSMYLCASSSRGFASNQPQHFGDGTRLSIL.

J is TRBJ2-2 and V is TRBV24-1; 8 bases map to TRBD1. The V and J ends lost 3 bases and 0 bases, in that order; junction bases with no gene match: 2. CDR3 length equals 16 residues. CDR1 is KGHDR and CDR2 is SFDVKD in the germline V gene. The chain's CDR3 is CATSDRTGSNTGELFF. The CDR3 region has the DNA TGTGCCACCAGTGATAGGACAGGGTCGAACACCGGGGAGCTGTTTTTT.

CDR3 nucleotide sequence: TGTGCCAGCAGGCTGACAGGGGGGAACACTGAAGCTTTCTTT. Translating it yields CASRLTGGNTEAFF. J is TRBJ1-1 and V is TRBV7-9; TRBD1 agrees at 9 bases. The length of the CDR3 is 14 residues. Trimming at V came to 6 bases and at J to 1 base, leaving 3 bases not matched to a gene. From germline, CDR1 is SEHNR and CDR2 FQNEAQ (reference sequence). Full variable domain (rest looked up from reference TRBV7-9 and TRBJ1-1): DTGVSQNPRHKITKRGQNVTFRCDPISEHNRLYWYRQTLGQGPEFLTYFQNEAQLEKSRLLSDRFSAERPKGSFSTLEIQRTEQGDSAMYLCASRLTGGNTEAFFGQGTRLTVV.

This chain's CDR3 is CASSPTSGRAEQFF. CDR3 DNA: TGTGCCAGCAGTCCGACTAGCGGGAGGGCAGAGCAGTTCTTC. The chain couples TRBV6-5 to TRBJ2-1; 14 bases agree with TRBD2. CDR1 MNHEY and CDR2 SVGAGI come from the germline V gene. The CDR3 length is 14 residues. The V segment lost 5 bases and the J segment 10 bases; nucleotides outside the gene matches: 4.

V gene TRBV28 combines with J gene TRBJ2-5; D perhaps matches TRBD1 (5 bases). Germline V gene lookup returns CDR1 MDHEN and CDR2 SYDVKM. There are 14 residues in the CDR3. Trimming cost V 5 bases and J 5 bases, with 15 bases left between them. CDR3 sequence (DNA): TGTGCCAGCAGTATAGGGGCCTTTGGTGAGACCCAGTACTTC. Its protein is CASSIGAFGETQYF.

This clone has only one observation. The rearrangement links TRBV4-3 to TRBJ2-3; possible D gene TRBD1, 5 bases. The length of the CDR3 is 16 residues. Germline lookup yields CDR1 LGHNA and CDR2 YSLEER. The V and J ends lost 4 bases and 4 bases respectively, with 18 bases between them. CDR3 bases: TGCGCCAGCAGCCTTTCAGCAGGGTATTCGGCAGATACGCAGTATTTT. Its translation is CASSLSAGYSADTQYF.

The gene calls are TRBV7-2 and TRBJ1-2, with 7 bases matching TRBD1. The germline V gene encodes CDR1 SGHTA and CDR2 FQGNSA. The CDR3 spans 17 residues. The J segment lost 8 bases and the V segment lost 1 base, leaving 16 bases of the junction unmatched. In nucleotides, the CDR3 is TGTGCCAGCAGCTTAGAGATTCCTTATGGGACAGCCTACGGCTACACCTTC. Protein: CASSLEIPYGTAYGYTF.

J is TRBJ1-5 and V is TRBV19, with D possibly matching TRBD1 (5 bases). The germline CDR1 and CDR2 sequences are LNHDA and SQIVND (reference sequence). The CDR3 has 16 amino acids. The V gene lost 7 bases and the J gene lost 0 bases, with 16 bases spanning the gap. CDR3 loop: CASTGGADLSNQPQHF. The CDR3 DNA reads as TGTGCCAGTACCGGGGGTGCAGACCTTAGCAATCAGCCCCAGCATTTT.

In DNA form, the CDR3 reads TGTGCCAGCAGCGTCGGGACTAACCCCACAGATACGCAGTATTTT. This gives the protein CASSVGTNPTDTQYF. The rearrangement uses TRBV7-2 and TRBJ2-3, with TRBD2 identical over 7 bases. The length of the CDR3 is 15 residues. The V segment lost 5 bases and the J segment 2 bases; nucleotides outside the gene matches: 7. In germline, CDR1 is SGHTA, CDR2 FQGNSA.

The chain is built from TRBV24-1 and TRBJ2-1; the match to TRBD2 covers 8 bases. Trimming at V came to 4 bases and at J to 6 bases, leaving 10 bases not matched to a gene. CDR1 is KGHDR, CDR2 SFDVKD, per germline. This CDR3 has 16 residues. The chain's CDR3 is CATSDIAGRPVNEQFF. The DNA of the CDR3 is TGTGCCACCAGTGACATAGCGGGAAGACCGGTCAATGAGCAGTTCTTC.

The chain uses TRBV4-3 and TRBJ2-7; the D gene is possibly TRBD2 (6 bases). The ends were cut back, 1 base at V and 2 bases at J, with 15 bases in the middle. Germline V gene sequence: CDR1 LGHNA, CDR2 YSLEER. The CDR3 covers 16 residues. CDR3 sequence: CASSQGRVAGPYEQYF. The DNA of the CDR3 is TGCGCCAGCAGCCAAGGTCGGGTCGCGGGACCCTACGAGCAGTACTTC.

The chain links TRBV6-5 to TRBJ1-4; weak D call: TRBD1 (6 bases). The CDR3 is made up of 15 amino acids. Germline V gene sequence: CDR1 MNHEY, CDR2 SVGAGI. The V end lost 0 bases, the J end lost 7 bases, and 12 bases lay between the germline ends. In nucleotides, the CDR3 is TGTGCCAGCAGTTACTCCGGACAGTTTGGTGAAAAACTGTTTTTT. Translation: CASSYSGQFGEKLFF.

This chain links TRBV4-1 with TRBJ2-7; D call uncertain. Germline V gene lookup returns CDR1 MGHRA and CDR2 YSYEKL. V was cut by 4 bases and J by 2 bases, with 15 bases left in between. This CDR3 is built from 15 residues. The CDR3, as DNA: TGCGCCAGCAGCCCTTCCGTCCAGGCCCCCTACGAGCAGTACTTC. Translating it yields CASSPSVQAPYEQYF.